One and the same sample provided the 24 T cell receptor beta chains below, sequenced in a study of T cells in Graves' hyperthyroidism and ophthalmopathy. TCR beta CDR3 regions were amplified from RNA transcripts. The TCR CDR3 was amplified in a first-round RT-PCR using the HTBI primer set. TCRdb ran MiXCR on the multiplex PCR reads and lists one entry per CDR3 protein. The table lists fewer than 350,000 distinct CDR3 sequences, 15% to 20% of them singletons. The sample comprised blood. The receptors come from a woman in her 40s with Graves' ophthalmopathy.

The sample holds many counts of this clonotype. The rearrangement links TRBV7-9 to TRBJ1-1; D is ambiguous. The ends were cut back, 5 bases at V and 7 bases at J, with 14 bases in the middle. This CDR3 comprises 13 residues. Looked up from germline, CDR1 is SEHNR and CDR2 is FQNEAQ (reference sequence). The CDR3 sequence: CASSPPTANEAFF. The CDR3 nucleotides read TGTGCCAGCAGCCCCCCCACAGCGAATGAAGCTTTCTTT.

The chain links TRBV6-2 or TRBV6-3 to TRBJ1-5; D unresolved. The V gene's germline CDR1 is MNHEY and CDR2 SVGEGT. The CDR3 is made up of 17 amino acids. Trimming took 0 bases from V and 2 from J, leaving 14 bases between them. CDR3 sequence (DNA): TGTGCCAGCAGTTACTCTCTTGGACTGGAAGGCAATCAGCCCCAGCATTTT. Its protein is CASSYSLGLEGNQPQHF.

On this clonotype itself: A single base separates this from a much larger clone, so it may be a read error. The V and J genes are TRBV4-1 and TRBJ2-2; 8 bases match TRBD1. The V and J ends lost 4 bases and 3 bases, in that order; junction bases with no gene match: 4. CDR3 length: 15 amino acids. The V gene's germline CDR1 is MGHRA and CDR2 YSYEKL. The CDR3 loop is CASSLGQADTGELFF. The CDR3 nucleotides are TGCGCCAGCAGCCTGGGACAGGCGGACACCGGGGAGCTGTTTTTT.

This clonotype was observed many times. DNA for the CDR3: TGTGCCAGCAGCACCTCCGGGACAGAAAGGACCTACACCTTC. It yields the protein CASSTSGTERTYTF. This chain uses TRBV7-3 with TRBJ1-2; 7 bases are a match to TRBD1. Germline CDR1 reads SGHTA; CDR2 reads FQGTGA. V lost 5 bases to trimming and J lost 10 bases; unmatched junction nucleotides: 13. The CDR3 has 14 amino acids.

At least ten counts were recorded for this clonotype. The chain joins TRBV27 to TRBJ1-5; TRBD1 is a possible D gene (5 bases). Trimming stripped 6 bases from V and 4 bases from J, with 10 bases between. Germline V gives CDR1 MNHEY, CDR2 SMNVEV (reference sequence). This CDR3 comprises 13 residues. CDR3 bases: TGTGCCAGCAGCTTCGGGGGTAATCAGCCCCAGCATTTT. Amino acid sequence: CASSFGGNQPQHF.

The rearrangement links TRBV28 to TRBJ2-5; 8 positions agree with TRBD1. The CDR3 sequence is 17 residues long. J was trimmed by 0 bases and V by 5 bases; bases with no gene match: 11. Germline assignment: CDR1 MDHEN and CDR2 SYDVKM. DNA of the CDR3: TGTGCCAGCAGTCCAAGGACAGGGCACGTTAACCAAGAGACCCAGTACTTC. It translates to CASSPRTGHVNQETQYF.

This clonotype has ten or more counts. The chain links TRBV24-1 to TRBJ1-1; no definite D call. CDR1 is KGHDR, CDR2 SFDVKD, per germline. V shed 1 base and J shed 7 bases, with 12 bases lying between them. CDR3 length equals 14 residues. CDR3 region: CATSDFPPQVEAFF. CDR3 nucleotide sequence: TGTGCCACCAGTGATTTCCCCCCCCAAGTTGAAGCTTTCTTT.

This clonotype occurred many times. This chain joins TRBV27 and TRBJ2-7; perhaps TRBD2 as D (6 bases). V was trimmed by 2 bases and J by 3 bases, leaving 14 bases between them. The CDR3 length is 15 residues. CDR1 and CDR2 (germline): MNHEY, SMNVEV (reference sequence). The CDR3 loop reads CASSLAGRLSYEQYF. The CDR3 nucleotides are TGTGCCAGCAGTTTAGCGGGACGTTTGAGCTACGAGCAGTACTTC.

This clonotype was counted at least ten times. The chain is built from TRBV19 and TRBJ2-6, with TRBD1 identical over 11 bases. The CDR3 length is 18 residues. Germline-derived CDR1 and CDR2 are LNHDA and SQIVND (reference sequence). V lost 6 bases and J lost 4; bases outside the gene matches: 11. CDR3 sequence reads: CASSNVRDRGEGANVLTF. The CDR3 DNA follows: TGTGCCAGTAGCAACGTCCGGGACAGGGGGGAAGGGGCCAACGTCCTGACTTTC.

This clonotype was recorded at least ten times. This chain uses TRBV24-1 with TRBJ1-5; D is perhaps TRBD1 (6 bases). This CDR3 is 16 amino acids long. The V end lost 2 bases, the J end lost 1 base, and 11 bases lay between the germline ends. The germline V gene has CDR1 KGHDR and CDR2 SFDVKD. The CDR3 DNA follows: TGTGCCACCAGTGATTCTCGGGGGGCAAGCAATCAGCCCCAGCATTTT. Translation gives CATSDSRGASNQPQHF.

Many counts were recorded for this clonotype. The chain uses TRBV6-2 or TRBV6-3 and TRBJ2-7; 13 positions match TRBD2. After removal of 4 bases from V and 3 bases from J, the junction contained 3 bases not matched to a gene. Germline-derived CDR1 and CDR2 are MNHEY and SVGEGT. This CDR3 is 15 amino acids long. CDR3 in amino acids: CASSFGTSGVYEQYF. In nucleotides, the CDR3 is TGTGCCAGCAGTTTTGGGACTAGCGGGGTCTACGAGCAGTACTTC.

Concerning this clonotype: A single base separates this from a much larger clone, so it may be a read error. This chain links TRBV27 with TRBJ2-6; D is tentatively TRBD1 or TRBD2 (5 bases each). This CDR3 spans 17 amino acids. Germline V CDR1 and CDR2: MNHEY, SMNVEV (reference sequence). The germline V and J ends were trimmed by 3 bases and 4 bases, with 16 bases remaining between them. The CDR3 sequence: CASSLVGTPVGANVLTF. The CDR3 coding sequence is TGTGCCAGCAGTTTGGTCGGGACCCCGGTCGGGGCCAACGTCCTGACTTTC. Using reference TRBV27 and TRBJ2-6 for the parts outside the CDR3, the full variable domain is EAQVTQNPRYLITVTGKKLTVTCSQNMNHEYMSWYRQDPGLGLRQIYYSMNVEVTDKGDVPEGYKVSRKEKRNFPLILESPSPNQTSLYFCASSLVGTPVGANVLTFGAGSRLTVL.

The table lists this clonotype with many counts. The gene calls are TRBV12-3 or TRBV12-4 and TRBJ1-2; weak D call: TRBD1 (5 bases). The CDR3 length is 13 residues. Trimming removed 7 bases from V and 8 bases from J, with 17 bases in between. DNA for the CDR3: TGTGCCAGCACTCCGGACGGCAGGGAAGGCTACACCTTC. Its translation: CASTPDGREGYTF.

CDR3 protein: CASSPPGSSPETQYF. For the CDR3, the DNA is TGTGCCAGCTCACCACCGGGTAGTTCGCCCGAGACCCAGTACTTC. The chain couples TRBV18 to TRBJ2-5, with D unresolved. This CDR3 is built from 15 residues. Trimming pared 0 bases from V and 5 bases from J, leaving 13 bases between. The V gene's germline CDR1 is KGHSH and CDR2 LQKENI.

A single count supports this clonotype. J is TRBJ1-6 and V is TRBV30; a possible D gene is TRBD1 (5 bases). Germline assignment: CDR1 GTSNPN and CDR2 SVGIG (reference sequence). CDR3 length: 14 residues. V lost 0 bases and J lost 7, with 10 bases in between. The CDR3 DNA follows: TGTGCCTGGAGTGTACCCGGGACCAATTCACCCCTCCACTTT. Protein product: CAWSVPGTNSPLHF.

This clonotype was observed many times. This rearrangement joins TRBV28 to TRBJ1-5; a possible D gene is TRBD1 (5 bases). The germline V gene has CDR1 MDHEN and CDR2 SYDVKM. CDR3 length: 14 residues. V was pared by 6 bases and J by 5 bases, with 14 bases between. CDR3 DNA: TGTGCCAGCAGCCTAACAGGAATCGATCAGCCCCAGCATTTT. Its protein is CASSLTGIDQPQHF.

This clonotype was seen repeatedly, ten times or more. The rearrangement uses TRBV10-1 and TRBJ2-5, with a weak D call TRBD1 (6 bases). Germline V lookup: CDR1 WNHNN, CDR2 SYGVQD (reference sequence). The CDR3 covers 14 residues. The ends were cut back, 8 bases at V and 1 base at J, with 14 bases in the middle. CDR3 DNA sequence: TGCGCCAGCGGGGGCGGAGGTCTCCAAGAGACCCAGTACTTC. It codes for CASGGGGLQETQYF.

Many counts were recorded for this clonotype. A read error may account for a junction end that differs from germline. The rearrangement uses TRBV14 and TRBJ1-2; maybe TRBD1 (5 bases). The germline V gene has CDR1 SGHDN and CDR2 FVKESK. The CDR3 loop spans 15 amino acids. The CDR3: CASSEEGQGSHGYTF. For the CDR3, the DNA is TGTGCCAGCAGCGAAGAGGGGCAGGGAAGCCATGGCTACACCTTC.

This clonotype was recorded at least ten times. V gene TRBV2 combines with J gene TRBJ2-5; 10 bases are shared with TRBD1. Germline values: CDR1 SNHLY, CDR2 FYNNEI. Unmatched junction bases numbered 9, after V lost 7 bases and J lost 7 bases. CDR3 length equals 14 residues. The CDR3 sequence is CASTRDRGRGTQYF. CDR3 bases: TGTGCCAGCACTCGGGACAGGGGTCGAGGGACCCAGTACTTC.

This clonotype has a count of ten or more. The genes are TRBV7-8 and TRBJ2-7, with TRBD2 identical over 10 bases. CDR3 length equals 15 residues. Trimming removed 5 bases from V and 3 bases from J; junction bases left unmatched: 7. Germline CDR1 is SGHVS and CDR2 is FQNEAQ. The CDR3 protein is CASSGLAGANYEQYF. CDR3 sequence (DNA): TGTGCCAGCAGCGGGCTAGCGGGAGCTAACTACGAGCAGTACTTC.

The V and J genes are TRBV20-1 and TRBJ2-5; TRBD2 matches at 13 bases. CDR3 length: 15 residues. The V gene end was trimmed by 5 bases and the J gene end by 4 bases; junction bases not matched to a gene: 7. Per the germline V gene, CDR1 is DFQATT and CDR2 is SNEGSKA (reference sequence). The CDR3 DNA follows: TGCAGTGCTGGACTAGCGGGAGAAGGGGGAGAGACCCAGTACTTC. This translates into CSAGLAGEGGETQYF.

This clonotype appeared many times. The CDR3 sequence is CASSKQGADQPQHF. Written as DNA, the CDR3 is TGTGCCAGCAGCAAACAGGGGGCTGATCAGCCCCAGCATTTT. The chain uses TRBV7-9 and TRBJ1-5; 9 bases map to TRBD1. The CDR3 extends over 14 amino acids. J gave up 5 bases and V 5 bases, and 4 bases lay outside the gene matches. Germline values: CDR1 SEHNR, CDR2 FQNEAQ (reference sequence).

The rearrangement uses TRBV6-1 and TRBJ2-2; D perhaps matches TRBD2 (6 bases). Trimming cost V 11 bases and J 4 bases, with 17 bases left between them. Germline loops: CDR1 MNHNS, CDR2 SASEGT. The CDR3 sequence is 14 residues long. The CDR3 region is CAGGVGIGTGELFF. The CDR3 bases are TGTGCCGGAGGGGTTGGAATAGGCACCGGGGAGCTGTTTTTT.

The sample holds many counts of this clonotype. The J gene is TRBJ2-7, the V gene TRBV27; the D gene is possibly TRBD2 (5 bases). From germline, CDR1 is MNHEY and CDR2 SMNVEV (reference sequence). With 4 bases removed from V and 2 bases from J, the gap between germline ends came to 9 bases. The CDR3 totals 13 residues. CDR3 protein: CASSSVGTYEQYF. In DNA, the CDR3 is TGTGCCAGCAGTTCGGTCGGGACCTACGAGCAGTACTTC.